The 7 T cell receptor beta chains presented below share a single source sample, sequenced in a study of T cells after yellow fever vaccination. TCRdb processed the 5' RACE reads anew with MiXCR; each CDR3 protein has one entry. The sample includes around 250,000 distinct CDR3 sequences, about 7.1% of them seen just once. Material: CD4+ T cells sorted from PBMCs, obtained 15 days after the yellow fever booster vaccination. These TCRs come from a young man who received the YFV17D yellow fever vaccine.

This clonotype was detected only a few times. The chain carries TRBV7-9 and TRBJ2-7; D is ambiguous. There are 13 residues in the CDR3. CDR1 and CDR2 (germline): SEHNR, FQNEAQ (reference sequence). V lost 5 bases to trimming and J lost 0 bases, with 8 bases between them. The CDR3 DNA sequence: TGTGCCAGCAGCGCCCGGAGCTCCTACGAGCAGTACTTC. The encoded protein is CASSARSSYEQYF.

In its sample, this clonotype was seen many times. The chain carries TRBV12-3 or TRBV12-4 and TRBJ2-1; tentative D call: TRBD2 (6 bases). CDR3 length: 16 amino acids. The V and J ends lost 5 bases and 6 bases respectively, with 20 bases between them. CDR3 sequence (DNA): TGTGCCAGCAGTAATCCCGCGGGGCCTGACCTCAATGAGCAGTTCTTC. This sequence encodes CASSNPAGPDLNEQFF.

V gene TRBV9 combines with J gene TRBJ2-3, with D unclear. Germline V gene data show CDR1 as SGDLS and CDR2 as YYNGEE. CDR3 size: 14 residues. Trimming left V 4 bases short and J 2 bases short, with 11 bases between. The CDR3 sequence is CASSPARPTDTQYF. Written as DNA, the CDR3 is TGTGCCAGCAGCCCCGCTCGACCCACAGATACGCAGTATTTT. Looking up the rest from reference TRBV9 and TRBJ2-3 gives the full variable domain: DSGVTQTPKHLITATGQRVTLRCSPRSGDLSVYWYQQSLDQGLQFLIQYYNGEERAKGNILERFSAQQFPDLHSELNLSSLELGDSALYFCASSPARPTDTQYFGPGTRLTVL.

As to this clonotype: A read error may explain this, as a much larger clone is one base away. The V call is TRBV20-1, the J call TRBJ2-1, with D possibly being TRBD2 (6 bases). This CDR3 is 15 amino acids long. Trimming stripped 0 bases from V and 7 bases from J, with 16 bases between. Germline lookup yields CDR1 DFQATT and CDR2 SNEGSKA (reference sequence). The CDR3 is CSARDQEGFQNEQFF. CDR3 DNA: TGCAGTGCTAGAGATCAGGAGGGATTCCAGAATGAGCAGTTCTTC.

In regard to this clonotype: A read error may explain this, as a much larger clone is one base away. This chain links TRBV5-1 with TRBJ2-5, with a tentative D call TRBD2 (5 bases). Germline values: CDR1 SGHRS, CDR2 YFSETQ. The length of the CDR3 is 15 residues. CDR3 nucleotide sequence: TGCGCCAGCAGCTTGTTCCCAGGACTTCTAGAGACCAAGTACTTC. It encodes CASSLFPGLLETKYF. The complete variable domain, with remaining parts taken from reference TRBV5-1 and TRBJ2-5, reads KAGVTQTPRYLIKTRGQQVTLSCSPISGHRSVSWYQQTPGQGLQFLFEYFSETQRNKGNFPGRFSGRQFSNSRSEMNVSTLELGDSALYLCASSLFPGLLETKYFGPGTRLLVL.

This rearrangement joins TRBV7-2 to TRBJ2-7, with 10 bases lining up with TRBD2. Per the germline V gene, CDR1 is SGHTA and CDR2 is FQGNSA. The CDR3 sequence is 14 residues long. The J segment lost 0 bases and the V segment lost 7 bases, leaving 3 bases of the junction unmatched. The CDR3 spells CASIRTSGSYEQYF. The DNA for the CDR3 is TGTGCCAGCATTCGGACTAGCGGCTCCTACGAGCAGTACTTC.

This clonotype was detected ten times or more. The V call is TRBV14, the J call TRBJ2-1; weak D call: TRBD1 (5 bases). CDR3 length equals 13 residues. The V gene's germline CDR1 is SGHDN and CDR2 FVKESK. Between the trimmed V and J ends, which lost 0 bases and 10 bases, there was a span of 10 bases. The CDR3 protein is CASSQDEGAEQFF. For the CDR3, the DNA is TGTGCCAGCAGCCAAGATGAAGGGGCCGAGCAGTTCTTC.